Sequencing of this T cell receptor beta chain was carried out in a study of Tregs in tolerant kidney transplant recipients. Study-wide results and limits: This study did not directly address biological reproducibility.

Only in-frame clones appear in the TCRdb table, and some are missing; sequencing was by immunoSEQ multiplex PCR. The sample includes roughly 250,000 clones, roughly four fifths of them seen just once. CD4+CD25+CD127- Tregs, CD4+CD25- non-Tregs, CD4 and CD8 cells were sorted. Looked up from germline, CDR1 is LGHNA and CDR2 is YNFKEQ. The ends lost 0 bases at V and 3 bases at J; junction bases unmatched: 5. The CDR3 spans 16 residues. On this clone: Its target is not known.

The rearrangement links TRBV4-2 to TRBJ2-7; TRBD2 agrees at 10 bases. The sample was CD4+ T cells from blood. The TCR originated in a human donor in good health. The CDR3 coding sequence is TGTGCCAGCAGCCAAGATACTAGCGGGAAGTTCTACGAGCAGTACTTC. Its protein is CASSQDTSGKFYEQYF.